This T cell receptor beta chain was observed in a study of shared clonotypes between healthy human individuals. TCRdb keeps only in-frame clones here, not all; method: immunoSEQ multiplex PCR. This table holds 2 million to 2.5 million clones, more than 80% found once. Study-level points and caveats: In contrast to clonotypes shared by all four donors, non-shared clonotypes had lower generation probabilities.

Germline V gene sequence: CDR1 KGHSH, CDR2 LQKENI. Trimming took off 3 bases at V and 8 bases at J, with 10 bases between the two ends. The CDR3 contains 13 residues. Comments on this clone: Its antigen is currently unknown. Additional DNA sequences in this sample encode the identical CDR3.

Sequencing used naive CD4+ T cells from PBMCs. Subset of the sample: CD45RA+ positively selected. This receptor was obtained from a man younger than 35 in good health. Some clones in this sample may be carry-over from other donors' samples. The chain carries TRBV18 and TRBJ1-4; D perhaps matches TRBD1 (5 bases). CDR3 protein: CASSPGVGEKLFF. DNA for the CDR3: TGTGCCAGCTCACCGGGGGTAGGGGAAAAACTGTTTTTT.